One and the same sample provided the 13 T cell receptor beta chains below, sequenced in a study of regulatory T cells in long-lasting Graves disease. Stated time point: persistent/refractory GD, antithyroid drugs over 5 years with positive TRAb. PBMCs were the source of the RNA used for TCR sequencing. The TCR beta library used iRepertoire HTBI primers with Arm-PCR amplification of CDR3. One entry per CDR3 protein results from TCRdb running MiXCR on the multiplex PCR reads. The profile covers roughly 400,000 distinct CDR3 sequences, with less than 25% appearing a single time and around 21% taken by the ten largest. This material consisted of peripheral blood mononuclear cells (PBMCs), taken when the disease was refractory, from a patient treated with antithyroid drugs. The source is a female donor with Graves disease.

This clonotype came up many times. The V and J genes are TRBV6-5 and TRBJ2-7, with 11 bases fitting TRBD1. V gave up 0 bases and J gave up 6 bases; unmatched junction bases: 7. CDR1 and CDR2 from the germline V gene are MNHEY and SVGAGI. The CDR3 covers 16 residues. CDR3 protein: CASSYSPGTGGGEQYF. The CDR3 nucleotides are TGTGCCAGCAGTTACTCCCCGGGGACAGGGGGTGGCGAGCAGTACTTC.

This clonotype was detected once. The chain couples TRBV20-1 to TRBJ2-3, with TRBD2 matching over 13 bases. The CDR3 extends over 15 amino acids. Germline lookup yields CDR1 DFQATT and CDR2 SNEGSKA (reference sequence). The V and J ends lost 4 bases and 8 bases, in that order; junction bases with no gene match: 9. The CDR3 protein is CSANLLAGGPGTQYF. The CDR3, as DNA: TGCAGTGCTAATCTACTAGCGGGAGGGCCAGGTACGCAGTATTTT.

This clonotype was observed a single time. This sequence joins TRBV12-3 or TRBV12-4 and TRBJ2-2, with 13 nucleotides matching TRBD2. The ends lost 3 bases at V and 0 bases at J; junction bases unmatched: 7. The CDR3 has 19 residues. The CDR3 sequence is CASSFAGLAGPANTGELFF. The CDR3 DNA reads TGTGCCAGCAGTTTCGCGGGACTAGCGGGGCCCGCGAACACCGGGGAGCTGTTTTTT.

This clonotype was detected many times. The chain couples TRBV2 to TRBJ1-2; 10 nucleotides line up with TRBD1. CDR1 and CDR2 (germline): SNHLY, FYNNEI. The V and J ends lost 1 base and 4 bases, in that order; junction bases with no gene match: 6. This CDR3 has 16 amino acids. CDR3 in amino acids: CASSEVDRGTSYGYTF. CDR3 sequence (DNA): TGTGCCAGCAGTGAAGTGGACAGGGGGACCTCCTATGGCTACACCTTC. The full variable domain, rest sourced from reference TRBV2 and TRBJ1-2, is EPEVTQTPSHQVTQMGQEVILRCVPISNHLYFYWYRQILGQKVEFLVSFYNNEISEKSEIFDDQFSVERPDGSNFTLKIRSTKLEDSAMYFCASSEVDRGTSYGYTFGSGTRLTVV.

This clonotype was picked up many times. The chain combines TRBV27 with TRBJ1-2, with TRBD1 matching over 9 bases. Germline V gene data show CDR1 as MNHEY and CDR2 as SMNVEV (reference sequence). This CDR3 spans 15 amino acids. Germline trimming cut 4 bases from V and 8 bases from J; bases unmatched to any gene: 11. CDR3 nucleotides: TGTGCCAGCAGTTCTTCCGGGACAGGGACGGTCGGCTACACCTTC. Translation: CASSSSGTGTVGYTF.

This chain connects TRBV7-2 to TRBJ1-1; D is ambiguous. The CDR3 consists of 12 residues. Trimming left V 4 bases short and J 4 bases short, with 7 bases between. Per the germline V gene, CDR1 is SGHTA and CDR2 is FQGNSA. The CDR3 DNA sequence: TGTGCCAGCAGCTCAAGTCCCACTGAAGCTTTCTTT. Its protein is CASSSSPTEAFF.

This clonotype was seen at least ten times. The gene calls are TRBV12-3 or TRBV12-4 and TRBJ2-6, with D perhaps TRBD1 (6 bases). V was cut by 5 bases and J by 1 base, with 9 bases left in between. The CDR3 covers 15 residues. The CDR3 bases are TGTGCCAGCAGTCCCGACAGGTCTGGGGCCAACGTCCTGACTTTC. Amino acids: CASSPDRSGANVLTF.

This clonotype was seen a handful of times. The genes are TRBV30 and TRBJ1-6, with TRBD1 matching over 8 bases. Looked up from germline, CDR1 is GTSNPN and CDR2 is SVGIG (reference sequence). This CDR3 has 14 amino acids. V was clipped by 4 bases and J by 10 bases; unmatched bases: 9. This chain's CDR3 is CAWISTGGGSPLHF. The CDR3 DNA follows: TGTGCCTGGATTTCTACAGGGGGAGGATCACCCCTCCACTTT.

This chain links TRBV30 with TRBJ2-2, with a weak D call TRBD2 (6 bases). CDR1 GTSNPN and CDR2 SVGIG come from the germline V gene (reference sequence). The CDR3 has 15 amino acids. Between the trimmed V and J ends, which lost 3 bases and 4 bases, there was a span of 15 bases. The CDR3 loop is CAWRIGGIGTGELFF. As DNA, the CDR3 is TGTGCCTGGAGAATTGGCGGGATCGGCACCGGGGAGCTGTTTTTT.

This clonotype was seen a handful of times. The chain joins TRBV20-1 to TRBJ2-7; D may be TRBD1 or TRBD2 (5 bases each). CDR3 length: 15 residues. The germline CDR1 and CDR2 sequences are DFQATT and SNEGSKA (reference sequence). V gave up 6 bases and J gave up 1 base, with 19 bases separating them. The CDR3 DNA sequence: TGCAGTGCCCGGGGTCTACAGGAATCATCCTACGAGCAGTACTTC. Protein: CSARGLQESSYEQYF.

In this sample, this clonotype turned up a few times. The V and J genes are TRBV7-9 and TRBJ2-7; D not resolved. Germline CDR1 reads SEHNR; CDR2 reads FQNEAQ (reference sequence). V was cut by 0 bases and J by 9 bases, with 24 bases left in between. There are 17 residues in the CDR3. The CDR3, as DNA: TGTGCCAGCAGCTTAGCGCTCCCCCTCGGACGGACCACTGGGCAGTACTTC. Its protein product is CASSLALPLGRTTGQYF.

At least ten counts were recorded for this clonotype. This chain joins TRBV5-8 and TRBJ1-2; 9 bases are shared with TRBD1. Germline V gene lookup returns CDR1 SGHTS and CDR2 YDEGEE. Unmatched junction bases numbered 9, after V lost 4 bases and J lost 8 bases. The CDR3 runs to 14 residues. The DNA of the CDR3 is TGTGCCAGCAGCCTCTGGACAGGGGCTGTAGGCTACACCTTC. This encodes CASSLWTGAVGYTF.

The table lists this clonotype with many counts. The V call is TRBV27, the J call TRBJ2-7; 10 bases align to TRBD1. There are 14 residues in the CDR3. Germline V gene data show CDR1 as MNHEY and CDR2 as SMNVEV (reference sequence). V dropped 7 bases and J dropped 2; count of bases not matched to a gene: 5. CDR3 sequence reads: CASKHGQGAYEQYF. The DNA for the CDR3 is TGTGCCAGCAAGCACGGACAGGGGGCCTACGAGCAGTACTTC.